These 11 T cell receptor beta chains originate from one sample sequenced in a study of STAT5B mutations in CD4+ large granular lymphocyte leukemia. Clones were sequenced by immunoSEQ multiplex PCR, and TCRdb holds only the in-frame ones, with some missing. The table lists about 8,000 clones, roughly 90% of them singletons, with roughly 50% in the top ten. Sequenced: PBMCs. These receptor sequences come from a woman aged 70 to 79 with CD4+ T-cell large granular lymphocyte leukemia.

The V call is TRBV5-1, the J call TRBJ2-3; no clear D. Trimming removed 5 bases at V and 6 bases at J, with 4 bases between. The CDR3 is 10 residues long. Per germline, CDR1 SGHRS and CDR2 YFSETQ. The CDR3 loop is CASRGDTQYF. The CDR3 nucleotides read TGCGCCAGCAGAGGTGATACGCAGTATTTT.

The J gene is TRBJ1-6, the V gene TRBV9, with D possibly TRBD1 on 5 matching bases. V gave up 0 bases and J gave up 7 bases, with 14 bases separating them. CDR1 is SGDLS and CDR2 is YYNGEE in the germline V gene. The CDR3 extends over 16 amino acids. The DNA for the CDR3 is TGTGCCAGCAGCGTAGGGTGGGCAGGGTGGAATTCACCCCTCCACTTT. This codes for CASSVGWAGWNSPLHF.

This chain links TRBV25-1 with TRBJ1-6; perhaps TRBD1 as D (5 bases). The CDR3 runs to 13 residues. The germline CDR1 and CDR2 sequences are MGHDK and SYGVNS. Deletions cut 4 bases from V and 8 bases from J, with 9 bases between. The CDR3 nucleotides read TGTGCCAGCAGTGTTCAGGGACATTCACCCCTCCACTTT. Protein: CASSVQGHSPLHF.

This sequence joins TRBV5-1 and TRBJ2-1; 11 positions match TRBD2. Germline lookup yields CDR1 SGHRS and CDR2 YFSETQ. Trimming at V came to 2 bases and at J to 6 bases, leaving 4 bases not matched to a gene. The CDR3 runs 15 residues. DNA for the CDR3: TGCGCCAGCAGCTTTAGCGGGGGGGCCGCCAATGAGCAGTTCTTC. Its translation: CASSFSGGAANEQFF.

The chain combines TRBV9 with TRBJ2-1; no reliable D call. Trimming stripped 0 bases from V and 0 bases from J, with 7 bases between. The CDR3 extends over 15 amino acids. CDR1 is SGDLS and CDR2 is YYNGEE in the germline V gene. CDR3 residues: CASSVGASSYNEQFF. The CDR3 bases are TGTGCCAGCAGCGTAGGAGCAAGCTCCTACAATGAGCAGTTCTTC.

The CDR3 coding sequence is TGTGCCAGCAGCCTATTGGGACTGGAGACCCAGTACTTC. Translated, it gives CASSLLGLETQYF. The gene calls are TRBV11-2 and TRBJ2-5, with D possibly matching TRBD2 (6 bases). The CDR3 extends over 13 amino acids. The V gene's germline CDR1 is SGHAT and CDR2 FQNNGV. The V gene lost 5 bases and the J gene lost 5 bases, with 12 bases spanning the gap.

V is TRBV5-8 and J is TRBJ1-4; tentative D call: TRBD1 (6 bases). This CDR3 comprises 15 residues. The germline V and J ends were trimmed by 5 bases and 8 bases, with 19 bases remaining between them. Germline V gene sequence: CDR1 SGHTS, CDR2 YDEGEE. This chain's CDR3 is CASSLQQGFVEKLFF. CDR3 DNA: TGTGCCAGCAGTTTGCAACAGGGATTTGTGGAAAAACTGTTTTTT.

This chain links TRBV5-1 with TRBJ1-3; no definite D call. CDR3 length equals 13 residues. Germline values: CDR1 SGHRS, CDR2 YFSETQ. V was shortened by 4 bases and J by 4 bases, with 9 bases between the two germline ends. The CDR3 region has the DNA TGCGCCAGCAGCATCGGACTCGGAAACACCATATATTTT. Amino acids: CASSIGLGNTIYF.

The V gene is TRBV15, the J gene TRBJ1-2, with D maybe TRBD1 (6 bases). V lost 0 bases and J 4 bases, leaving 12 bases between the germline ends. Germline V gives CDR1 LNHNV, CDR2 YYDKDF (reference sequence). The CDR3 runs 15 residues. For the CDR3, the DNA is TGTGCCACCAGCAGAGATAGGACAGCTTTCTATGGCTACACCTTC. It codes for CATSRDRTAFYGYTF. The whole variable domain, filled in from reference TRBV15 and TRBJ1-2, reads DAMVIQNPRYQVTQFGKPVTLSCSQTLNHNVMYWYQQKSSQAPKLLFHYYDKDFNNEADTPDNFQSRRPNTSFCFLDIRSPGLGDTAMYLCATSRDRTAFYGYTFGSGTRLTVV.

CDR3 DNA: TGTGCCAGCACCCAGACTAGCGGGGGGCTTCCAGATACGCAGTATTTT. Translated: CASTQTSGGLPDTQYF. The chain employs TRBV27 and TRBJ2-3, with 13 bases matching TRBD2. The CDR3 length is 16 residues. CDR1 MNHEY and CDR2 SMNVEV come from the germline V gene (reference sequence). J gave up 4 bases and V 7 bases, and 8 bases lay outside the gene matches.

V is TRBV11-3 and J is TRBJ2-5; D not resolved. Deletions cut 2 bases from V and 2 bases from J, with 3 bases between. The CDR3 spans 12 residues. Germline V gene data show CDR1 as SGHNT and CDR2 as YENEEA. As DNA, the CDR3 is TGTGCCAGCAGCTTACCACAAGAGACCCAGTACTTC. Protein sequence: CASSLPQETQYF.